This record concerns one T cell receptor beta chain sequence. The antigen this receptor binds is unknown. Per-base quality was not reported, and no clone a single base away is much larger than it. These data belong to a study of cytomegalovirus exposure and HLA in healthy donors (dated by TCRdb to 2016 to 2017). For context, the study as a whole: An earlier analysis of a few hundred of the donors reported 250 to 300 Gb of sequence data and around 120 million unique TCR beta sequences obtained from around 180 million T cells. Typing coverage varied by locus: roughly 629-630 donors for A, B, C, DRB1 and DQB1; roughly 520 for DQA1; approximately 610 for DPA1; approximately 470 for DPB1. The aim of the study was to test whether cataloging public T cell receptors could identify signatures of past pathogen exposure. Roughly five DR-DQ haplotypes were handled as single units for association and clustering, since linkage in the cohort was strong. HLA typing covered class I and class II loci at four-digit resolution. Genome-wide SNP genotypes for about three fifths of the roughly 670 donors were used in a later genetic analysis, which treated that subset as a discovery cohort. To decide whether each TCR beta V gene segment behaved as functional or pseudogenic, an earlier analysis of nearly 600 of the donors relied on high-throughput TCR beta sequencing. Among 398 genotyped donors of the cohort, an average of 235,054 unique TCR beta nucleotide sequences were sequenced per donor, roughly a sixth of them non-productive. In addition to the first cohort of about 650 subjects, a separate validation cohort of around 110 different subjects was used. In a later analysis, previously published TCR beta repertoires from several hundred donors were re-analyzed and high-resolution HLA genotyping was added so that TCR occurrence patterns could be studied. To predict cytomegalovirus infection status, the study combined high-throughput TCR immunosequencing, statistical association of individual TCRs with disease status, and machine learning. Among the approximately 420 genotyped donors, around 81% belonged to the genetic ancestry cluster associated with self-reported Caucasian donors. The study profiled the T cell repertoires of under 700 subjects by immunosequencing and related them to cytomegalovirus serostatus. Donor age, sex, ethnicity and CMV serostatus were collected together with the repertoire data. Roughly 300 gigabases of sequencing data and tens of millions of unique TCR sequences were included in an early release covering around 650 HLA-typed donors. Every discovery cohort repertoire had been produced on one sequencing platform. Rather than drawing on any new phenotypic data, the later analysis identified candidate immune exposures from TCR beta sequences and the way those sequences occurred across donors. Results and caveats for the whole study, not just this receptor: The cohort was sequenced for TCR beta chains only, and without alpha or paired-chain data the features that could be detected were limited. A cluster of highly shared sequence variants was judged likely to be a technical artifact of the sequencing pipeline. In a later analysis, several top co-occurrence clusters were reported to appear linked to parvovirus B19, influenza, CMV and Epstein-Barr virus. According to a later genetic analysis, donors in an Asian-associated ancestry cluster had fewer N-insertions in productive TCRs than the approximately 650-donor mean. An earlier analysis of some 590 of the donors showed that most TCR beta V segments appeared in productive rearrangements either about 87% or about 30% of the time, which broadly matched IMGT annotations. Linkage disequilibrium might explain the correlated functional status among segregating V segments, but an unknown experimental factor could not be ruled out. Cytomegalovirus status was reported to be diagnosed by the classifier with high specificity and sensitivity in both the original and validation cohorts. In a later analysis, TCR association rates were found to vary across HLA loci, with the most associated TCRs seen for DRB1 alleles and the fewest for HLA-C alleles. When HLA alleles, especially DR and DQ, strongly co-occurred, attributing TCR associations to individual alleles was difficult. According to the authors, the approach could potentially be generalized to other disease states and immunological phenotypes. Most TCR sequences were observed very rarely across donors, whereas some public TCRs were present in many individuals. A further reported finding was that TCR beta sequences accurately predicted the HLA-A and HLA-B alleles for most subjects in the first cohort. A later analysis associated roughly 17,000 TCR beta sequences with specific HLA alleles at a false discovery rate of 0.05. A later genetic analysis associated a missense DCLRE1C variant with V-gene and J-gene trimming of TCR beta chains, and an independent cohort replicated the association. Because HLA typing was missing for some donors at each locus, association tests included only the typed subset. The only immune exposure information available for the cohort was CMV serostatus. Presence/absence analyses assumed roughly uniform sequencing depth across donors, an assumption that may not hold. Three of the identified cytomegalovirus-associated TCR beta chains were confirmed in vitro to be specific for cytomegalovirus antigens. A total of fewer than 200 TCR beta chains were listed by the study as associated with cytomegalovirus. A later analysis found that most CMV-associated TCR beta chains appeared HLA-restricted, with HLA associations seemingly driven largely by CMV exposure. The earlier analysis of approximately 540 of the donors excluded about 16 rarely observed V segments, including chromosome 9 orphons, because counts were too low. A later analysis found that HLA-associated TCR beta chains were more clonally expanded and had lower generation probabilities than equally common non-associated chains.

Library preparation was by the immunoSEQ multiplex PCR assay. For the multiplex PCR, a mixture combining 60 forward primers for TCR Vbeta segments and 13 reverse primers for TCR Jbeta segments was used. Amplification of the CDR3 region of rearranged TCR beta genes was performed with a multiplex PCR assay on genomic DNA. The Illumina HiSeq System was used to sequence the amplified TCR beta libraries as 87-base-pair reads. The original methods were these. Across the 600 to 700 repertoires, a later analysis counted around 80 million unique TCR beta chains, roughly 11 million of which were shared by at least two donors. To remove PCR and sequencing errors, raw reads were error-corrected and collapsed into unique sequences using a nearest-neighbor algorithm that merged closely related sequences. Alignment of CDR3 sequences to IMGT reference sequences was used to assign V, D and J gene segments. For a sequence to be retained, at least a six-nucleotide match to both a V gene segment and a J gene segment was required. A rearrangement was called productive if the CDR3 had no stop codons and remained in frame with V and J, and every other rearrangement was called non-productive. CDR3 was defined according to IMGT convention as the region running from the second conserved V-encoded cysteine to the conserved J-encoded phenylalanine. In an earlier analysis of 500 to 650 of the donors, sequences lacking an unambiguous match to a single V gene segment were excluded. An earlier analysis of several hundred of the donors classified V segments as functional when productive rearrangements were above 56.7% and as segregating when the standard deviation between donors was above 5%. A statistical classification framework was developed to diagnose cytomegalovirus status using the catalog of TCR beta chain sequences. A later analysis assigned V and J genes by comparing TCR nucleotide sequences with IMGT/GENE-DB human TR gene sequences. In a later analysis, CDR3 sequences and most-parsimonious VDJ recombination scenarios were assigned using the TCRdist pipeline. A later analysis defined each TCR beta chain by its CDR3 amino acid sequence plus V-gene family, and excluded reads lacking a unique V-gene family. In a later analysis, 500 to 700 highly shared, low-generation-probability nucleotide sequences were removed to address suspected cross-contamination and a sequencing artifact. In a later analysis, a clonal expansion index was calculated for each public chain from normalized within-repertoire ranks of inferred template counts. In a later analysis, generation probabilities were computed using a VDJ recombination model fitted to out-of-frame rearrangements, and the results were checked against IGoR. Hypergeometric tests were used in a later analysis to score TCR-TCR, TCR-HLA and TCR-CMV co-occurrence, with a repertoire-size bias correction applied to the TCR pairs. False discovery rates were estimated in a later analysis by permuting HLA or CMV assignments 20 times. In a later analysis, co-occurring TCRs were grouped using DBSCAN, with TCRdist sequence similarity added in when clustering inside HLA-allele-positive subsets. Co-occurrence clustering excluded repertoires with fewer than 30,000 or more than 120,000 public chains, plus five with anomalous nucleotide sharing. What TCRdb holds here is the immuneACCESS table cut down to in-frame rearrangements. Part of the clones is not present; checked against another copy, under half of the missing clones reflect an unresolved V gene, and the others are unexplained. From that table come the V and J calls and clone size; the DNA was used to work out D and trimming. In all, the sample holds over 65,000 clones, and roughly 80% of those were seen once. Around 15% of the sample lies in the top ten.

In total, roughly 670 healthy bone marrow donors made up the cohort. Cohort members were all nominally healthy when sampled, although unrecorded immune exposures were likely present. The donor was CMV seropositive and was included in the group of 250 to 350 seropositive cohort members. A peripheral blood sample was provided by each donor, and peripheral blood mononuclear cells were used for TCR beta sequencing. The Qiagen DNeasy Blood Extraction Kit was used to extract genomic DNA from the blood cell samples. The sequence came from a middle-aged woman in good health and CMV-seropositive. Sample: PBMCs.

The CDR3 corresponds to CASSVKTRPLNTEAFF. At the DNA level, the sequence is TGTGCCAGCAGTGTAAAGACACGGCCCTTGAACACTGAAGCTTTCTTT. The rearranged segments are TRBV6-1 and TRBJ1-1; no confident D gene assignment can be made. CDR1 and CDR2 are drawn from the germline V gene: MNHNS, SASEGT. Measured from the cysteine to the phenylalanine, the CDR3 is 16 residues long. CDR3 DNA is the only sequence kept; it has 48 bases, read in frame from the first base. V sheds 4 bases and J sheds 0 bases, leaving 15 bases between their ends.